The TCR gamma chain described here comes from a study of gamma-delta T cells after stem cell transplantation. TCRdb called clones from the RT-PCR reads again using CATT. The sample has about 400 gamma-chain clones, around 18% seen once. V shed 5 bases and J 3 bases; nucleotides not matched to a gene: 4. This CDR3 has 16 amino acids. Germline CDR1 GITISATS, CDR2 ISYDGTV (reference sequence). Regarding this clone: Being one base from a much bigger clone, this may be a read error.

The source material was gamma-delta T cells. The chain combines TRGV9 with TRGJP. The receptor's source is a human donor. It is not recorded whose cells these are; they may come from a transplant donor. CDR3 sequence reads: CALWGAQELGKKIKVF. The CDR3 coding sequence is TGTGCCTTGTGGGGGGCGCAAGAGTTGGGCAAAAAAATCAAGGTATTT.